The 29 T cell receptor beta chains in this list originate from one sample, sequenced in a study of control samples from healthy donors and cancer patients. Assay used: immunoSEQ multiplex PCR; TCRdb lists only in-frame clones, some missing. Among approximately 130,000 clones listed, around nine tenths were seen once. Sequencing was done on a sample of blood. The source is a man aged 35-49 years in good health.

The chain joins TRBV7-2 to TRBJ2-7, with 9 bases fitting TRBD1. This CDR3 is built from 14 residues. Germline CDR1 reads SGHTA; CDR2 reads FQGNSA. After removal of 5 bases from V and 3 bases from J, the junction contained 5 bases not matched to a gene. Written as DNA, the CDR3 is TGTGCCAGCAGCCTGGACAGGGGCCTCTACGAGCAGTACTTC. Translated, it gives CASSLDRGLYEQYF.

The chain is built from TRBV2 and TRBJ2-1; no clear D gene. The CDR3 has 14 residues. V was cut by 2 bases and J by 8 bases, with 13 bases left in between. Germline CDR1 SNHLY, CDR2 FYNNEI. The CDR3 loop is CASSEWQNVDEQFF. The DNA for the CDR3 is TGTGCCAGCAGTGAATGGCAGAATGTAGATGAGCAGTTCTTC. Combining the CDR3 with reference TRBV2 and TRBJ2-1 gives the whole variable domain EPEVTQTPSHQVTQMGQEVILRCVPISNHLYFYWYRQILGQKVEFLVSFYNNEISEKSEIFDDQFSVERPDGSNFTLKIRSTKLEDSAMYFCASSEWQNVDEQFFGPGTRLTVL.

This clone has a handful of counts. CDR3 bases: TGCGCCAGCAGCCAGGGTTCTCAGGGTCGTAGGAACTCTGGAAACACCATATATTTT. Translating it yields CASSQGSQGRRNSGNTIYF. This chain connects TRBV4-1 to TRBJ1-3; D might be TRBD1 (5 bases). Trimming removed 3 bases from V and 0 bases from J, with 21 bases in between. The CDR3 spans 19 residues. CDR1 and CDR2 (germline): MGHRA, YSYEKL.

The chain links TRBV3-1 (or the pseudogene TRBV3-2) to TRBJ1-6; D remains unclear. The CDR3 sequence is 13 residues long. The V and J ends lost 4 bases and 5 bases respectively, with 6 bases between them. CDR1 LGHDT and CDR2 YNNKEL come from the germline V gene (reference sequence). Written as DNA, the CDR3 is TGTGCCAGCAGCCGGGTAAATAATTCACCCCTCCACTTT. Residues: CASSRVNNSPLHF.

The chain uses TRBV5-1 and TRBJ2-2; no reliable D call. The CDR3 extends over 15 amino acids. In germline, CDR1 is SGHRS, CDR2 YFSETQ. V lost 1 base and J lost 7, with 14 bases in between. CDR3 bases: TGCGCCAGCAGCTTGACAGCCTCCAGTTTCGGGGAGCTGTTTTTT. Amino acid sequence: CASSLTASSFGELFF.

V gene TRBV7-9 combines with J gene TRBJ2-7, with a tentative D call TRBD2 (6 bases). V was pared by 5 bases and J by 1 base, with 15 bases between. Germline V lookup: CDR1 SEHNR, CDR2 FQNEAQ (reference sequence). The CDR3 is 15 residues long. In nucleotides, the CDR3 is TGTGCCAGCAGCATGGAGGGAAGAGGGTCCTACGAGCAGTACTTC. Translating gives CASSMEGRGSYEQYF.

This chain connects TRBV18 to TRBJ1-2; D perhaps matches TRBD1 (6 bases). Trimming cost V 4 bases and J 3 bases, with 9 bases left between them. This CDR3 comprises 13 residues. CDR1 is KGHSH and CDR2 is LQKENI in the germline V gene. CDR3 bases: TGTGCCAGCTCACGAGGGGGGTACTATGGCTACACCTTC. As protein: CASSRGGYYGYTF.

For the CDR3, the DNA is TGTGCCAGCAGCCAACGGACACAAAGCAATCAGCCCCAGCATTTT. As protein: CASSQRTQSNQPQHF. This chain connects TRBV3-1 (or the pseudogene TRBV3-2) to TRBJ1-5, with D perhaps TRBD1 (5 bases). This CDR3 contains 15 residues. Per germline, CDR1 LGHDT and CDR2 YNNKEL (reference sequence). Trimming left V 2 bases short and J 1 base short, with 9 bases between.

V and J are TRBV7-8 and TRBJ1-5, with TRBD1 as a possible D gene (6 bases). CDR1 SGHVS and CDR2 FQNEAQ come from the germline V gene. The CDR3 is 14 residues long. V gave up 5 bases and J gave up 5 bases, with 13 bases separating them. CDR3 sequence (DNA): TGTGCCAGCAGCCTCTACAGGGAGGATCAGCCCCAGCATTTT. Translated, it gives CASSLYREDQPQHF.

The chain has TRBV18 and TRBJ1-2; perhaps TRBD1 as D (6 bases). There are 13 residues in the CDR3. Trimming shortened V by 3 bases and J by 5 bases, and 10 bases separated the two germline ends. CDR1 is KGHSH, CDR2 LQKENI, per germline. The CDR3 region has the DNA TGTGCCAGCTCACCGAGGGGGGGGTATGGCTACACCTTC. Its translation is CASSPRGGYGYTF.

The chain joins TRBV30 to TRBJ2-1; D not resolved. From germline, CDR1 is GTSNPN and CDR2 SVGIG (reference sequence). This CDR3 region has 14 residues. V lost 4 bases and J lost 5, with 15 bases in between. Written as DNA, the CDR3 is TGTGCCTGGATTACTAAGCAGCGCCACAATGAGCAGTTCTTC. The encoded protein is CAWITKQRHNEQFF. Looking up the rest from reference TRBV30 and TRBJ2-1 gives the full variable domain: SQTIHQWPATLVQPVGSPLSLECTVEGTSNPNLYWYRQAAGRGLQLLFYSVGIGQISSEVPQNLSASRPQDRQFILSSKKLLLSDSGFYLCAWITKQRHNEQFFGPGTRLTVL.

The chain carries TRBV11-3 and TRBJ2-1; D is perhaps TRBD1 (7 bases). V was trimmed by 4 bases and J by 0 bases, leaving 10 bases between them. CDR1 SGHNT and CDR2 YENEEA come from the germline V gene. CDR3 length equals 15 residues. This CDR3 reads CASSSGDSSYNEQFF. CDR3 in DNA: TGTGCCAGCAGCTCGGGGGACAGCTCCTACAATGAGCAGTTCTTC. Full variable domain (rest looked up from reference TRBV11-3 and TRBJ2-1): EAGVVQSPRYKIIEKKQPVAFWCNPISGHNTLYWYLQNLGQGPELLIRYENEEAVDDSQLPKDRFSAERLKGVDSTLKIQPAELGDSAVYLCASSSGDSSYNEQFFGPGTRLTVL.

The chain has TRBV2 and TRBJ2-7; TRBD1 matches 8 bases. This CDR3 spans 14 amino acids. CDR1 is SNHLY and CDR2 is FYNNEI in the germline V gene. The V gene end was trimmed by 5 bases and the J gene end by 0 bases; junction bases not matched to a gene: 3. In nucleotides, the CDR3 is TGTGCCAGCAGTCTTGGACAGGGCTCCTACGAGCAGTACTTC. Translating gives CASSLGQGSYEQYF. Based on the CDR3 plus reference TRBV2 and TRBJ2-7, the full variable domain is EPEVTQTPSHQVTQMGQEVILRCVPISNHLYFYWYRQILGQKVEFLVSFYNNEISEKSEIFDDQFSVERPDGSNFTLKIRSTKLEDSAMYFCASSLGQGSYEQYFGPGTRLTVT.

The chain is built from TRBV7-2 and TRBJ2-1; the D gene is possibly TRBD2 (5 bases). CDR1 and CDR2 (germline): SGHTA, FQGNSA. Trimming took 0 bases from V and 7 from J, leaving 13 bases between them. The CDR3 runs 15 residues. This CDR3 is CASSLARGFENEQFF. The DNA for the CDR3 is TGTGCCAGCAGCTTAGCCCGGGGTTTCGAAAATGAGCAGTTCTTC.

The V and J genes are TRBV4-1 and TRBJ1-1; D unclear. Trimming removed 2 bases at V and 7 bases at J, with 8 bases between. In germline, CDR1 is MGHRA, CDR2 YSYEKL. This CDR3 is 12 amino acids long. Written as DNA, the CDR3 is TGCGCCAGCAGCCAAACAGCCTTTGAAGCTTTCTTT. As protein: CASSQTAFEAFF.

This clone was observed a single time. This rearrangement joins TRBV21-1 to TRBJ1-2. TRBV21-1 is annotated as a pseudogene. CDR3 length: 19 amino acids. The CDR3 DNA reads TGTGCCAGCAGCAAAAGGGAACCCGGGCGGGGCCTGGCTAACTATGGCTACACCTTC. This codes for CASSKREPGRGLANYGYTF.

J is TRBJ1-1 and V is TRBV30; D remains ambiguous. V gave up 5 bases and J gave up 5 bases, with 15 bases separating them. Germline V gives CDR1 GTSNPN, CDR2 SVGIG (reference sequence). The CDR3 spans 13 residues. CDR3 region: CAWQDPPGTEAFF. The CDR3 nucleotides read TGTGCCTGGCAGGACCCCCCGGGGACTGAAGCTTTCTTT.

CDR3 nucleotide sequence: TGTGCCAGCAGCCCACACGGGACTAGCGCCGATACGCAGTATTTT. Its protein product is CASSPHGTSADTQYF. The gene calls are TRBV7-2 and TRBJ2-3; 10 nucleotides match TRBD2. Germline V CDR1 and CDR2: SGHTA, FQGNSA. There are 15 residues in the CDR3. The V gene end was trimmed by 5 bases and the J gene end by 6 bases; junction bases not matched to a gene: 8.

The chain couples TRBV7-8 to TRBJ1-3, with D perhaps matching TRBD1 (5 bases). The CDR3 spans 15 residues. CDR1 is SGHVS and CDR2 is FQNEAQ in the germline V gene. Trimming left V 5 bases short and J 3 bases short, with 14 bases between. CDR3: CASSDRGGIGNTIYF. CDR3 sequence (DNA): TGTGCCAGCAGCGACCGCGGGGGAATTGGAAACACCATATATTTT. The whole variable domain, remainder taken from reference TRBV7-8 and TRBJ1-3, is GAGVSQSPRYKVAKRGQDVALRCDPISGHVSLFWYQQALGQGPEFLTYFQNEAQLDKSGLPSDRFFAERPEGSVSTLKIQRTQQEDSAVYLCASSDRGGIGNTIYFGEGSWLTVV.

The chain combines TRBV24-1 with TRBJ2-5; a possible D gene is TRBD1 (6 bases). CDR3 length equals 14 residues. CDR1 and CDR2 (germline): KGHDR, SFDVKD. V lost 7 bases and J lost 5, with 16 bases in between. This CDR3 reads CATSRRGGWETQYF. CDR3 DNA sequence: TGTGCCACCAGCCGTCGTGGGGGCTGGGAGACCCAGTACTTC.

This chain joins TRBV6-6 and TRBJ2-7, with TRBD2 matching 15 bases. Trimming removed 5 bases from V and 3 bases from J; junction bases left unmatched: 8. Germline V gene data show CDR1 as MNHNY and CDR2 as SVGAGI (reference sequence). The CDR3 has 17 amino acids. CDR3 in DNA: TGTGCCAGCAGTCCACTGGGACTAGCGGGGGGTAACTACGAGCAGTACTTC. Translation gives CASSPLGLAGGNYEQYF.

The chain has TRBV10-3 and TRBJ2-1, with D hard to call. Germline V CDR1 and CDR2: ENHRY, SYGVKD. Trimming cost V 6 bases and J 7 bases, with 19 bases left between them. This CDR3 region has 15 residues. CDR3 residues: CAISDWGSSENEQFF. In nucleotides, the CDR3 is TGTGCCATCAGCGACTGGGGTTCGTCTGAAAATGAGCAGTTCTTC.

This chain connects TRBV6-6 to TRBJ2-3; TRBD2 might be the D (7 bases). The germline CDR1 and CDR2 sequences are MNHNY and SVGAGI (reference sequence). This CDR3 region has 17 residues. The ends were cut back, 5 bases at V and 1 base at J, with 19 bases in the middle. The CDR3 loop is CASSPLRTRGGTDTQYF. CDR3 nucleotide sequence: TGTGCCAGCAGTCCCCTCCGGACTAGGGGGGGCACAGATACGCAGTATTTT.

The CDR3 reads CASSFRYRDEQYF. The DNA for the CDR3 is TGTGCCAGCAGTTTCCGATACAGGGACGAGCAGTACTTC. V gene TRBV12-3 or TRBV12-4 combines with J gene TRBJ2-7; tentative D call: TRBD1 (6 bases). This CDR3 region has 13 residues. V lost 3 bases and J lost 5, with 11 bases in between.

This chain joins TRBV24-1 and TRBJ2-7; D is undetermined. The V and J ends lost 4 bases and 3 bases respectively, with 3 bases between them. Per germline, CDR1 KGHDR and CDR2 SFDVKD. This CDR3 spans 11 amino acids. CDR3 sequence (DNA): TGTGCCACCAGTGAGGGCTACGAGCAGTACTTC. Encoded protein: CATSEGYEQYF.

The genes are TRBV7-2 and TRBJ2-3; tentative D call: TRBD2 (5 bases). Germline V lookup: CDR1 SGHTA, CDR2 FQGNSA. The CDR3 spans 13 residues. Trimming took 5 bases from V and 6 from J, leaving 12 bases between them. In nucleotides, the CDR3 is TGTGCCAGCAGCGGGTCCTGGGAGGATACGCAGTATTTT. Its protein product is CASSGSWEDTQYF.

On this clone: Germline is not matched at one junction end, which may reflect a read error. V is TRBV30 and J is TRBJ1-3, with TRBD1 identical over 9 bases. Germline V gives CDR1 GTSNPN, CDR2 SVGIG (reference sequence). The CDR3 is 15 amino acids. The CDR3 spells CAWGAGTGIGSTIYF. CDR3 nucleotides: TGTGCCTGGGGAGCCGGGACAGGGATTGGAAGCACCATATATTTT.

The gene calls are TRBV7-9 and TRBJ1-5, with D uncertain. The CDR3 spans 14 residues. Germline V gives CDR1 SEHNR, CDR2 FQNEAQ (reference sequence). Trimming removed 1 base from V and 4 bases from J, with 8 bases in between. CDR3 sequence (DNA): TGTGCCAGCAGCTTAGGCCCGGGGAATCAGCCCCAGCATTTT. It specifies CASSLGPGNQPQHF. The entire variable domain, with the rest obtained from reference TRBV7-9 and TRBJ1-5, is as follows: DTGVSQNPRHKITKRGQNVTFRCDPISEHNRLYWYRQTLGQGPEFLTYFQNEAQLEKSRLLSDRFSAERPKGSFSTLEIQRTEQGDSAMYLCASSLGPGNQPQHFGDGTRLSIL.

The chain links TRBV5-4 to TRBJ2-1, with D possibly being TRBD2 (5 bases). V was cut by 0 bases and J by 8 bases, with 15 bases left in between. CDR1 and CDR2 from the germline V gene are SGHNT and YYREEE (reference sequence). The CDR3 consists of 15 residues. Here the CDR3 DNA reads TGTGCCAGCAGCTTGGAACTAGTGGGTGTCTATGAGCAGTTCTTC. It yields the protein CASSLELVGVYEQFF. Drawing the rest from reference TRBV5-4 and TRBJ2-1, the complete variable domain is ETGVTQSPTHLIKTRGQQVTLRCSSQSGHNTVSWYQQALGQGPQFIFQYYREEENGRGNFPPRFSGLQFPNYSSELNVNALELDDSALYLCASSLELVGVYEQFFGPGTRLTVL.